The next 9 T cell receptor beta chains were all read from a single sample in a study of T cells after yellow fever vaccination. TCRdb passed the 5' RACE reads through MiXCR, listing each CDR3 protein once. The table lists under 600,000 distinct CDR3 sequences, approximately 15% of them singletons. The specimen comprised PBMCs, sampled on the day of the yellow fever booster vaccination. The receptors derive from a man aged 25 to 40 who received the YFV17D yellow fever vaccine.

This clonotype appeared a few times. The chain is built from TRBV20-1 and TRBJ2-7, with D possibly TRBD2 on 6 matching bases. Trimming shortened V by 3 bases and J by 1 base, and 10 bases separated the two germline ends. The CDR3 consists of 13 residues. CDR1 is DFQATT, CDR2 SNEGSKA, per germline (reference sequence). The CDR3 is CSASGAGSYEQYF. The CDR3 coding sequence is TGCAGTGCTAGCGGGGCGGGGTCCTACGAGCAGTACTTC.

The V call is TRBV25-1, the J call TRBJ2-2; D gene ambiguous. Trimming stripped 1 base from V and 2 bases from J, with 11 bases between. The CDR3 loop spans 16 amino acids. In germline, CDR1 is MGHDK, CDR2 SYGVNS. CDR3 protein: CASSELGNQNTGELFF. The CDR3 bases are TGTGCCAGCAGTGAATTGGGAAATCAAAACACCGGGGAGCTGTTTTTT.

This clonotype was picked up a small number of times. The V and J genes are TRBV20-1 and TRBJ1-2, with TRBD1 matching over 7 bases. The CDR3 covers 14 residues. V shed 4 bases and J 7 bases; nucleotides not matched to a gene: 12. CDR1 is DFQATT, CDR2 SNEGSKA, per germline (reference sequence). The CDR3 nucleotides are TGCAGTGCTATTTGGGACAGAGATCTTATTGGCTACACCTTC. Its protein is CSAIWDRDLIGYTF.

In its sample, this clonotype was seen a few times. V usage is TRBV7-3 and J usage is TRBJ2-5; 16 positions agree with TRBD2. The CDR3 has 17 residues. V trimming: 5 bases; J trimming: 7 bases; junction bases outside the gene matches: 10. In germline, CDR1 is SGHTA, CDR2 FQGTGA. The CDR3 DNA reads as TGTGCCAGCAGCCCTACCGGGACTAGCGGGGGGGTAGGGACCCAGTACTTC. Residues: CASSPTGTSGGVGTQYF.

The chain links TRBV7-3 to TRBJ2-1, with 15 bases lining up with TRBD2. The CDR3 totals 20 residues. The germline CDR1 and CDR2 sequences are SGHTA and FQGTGA. J gave up 7 bases and V 3 bases, and 16 bases lay outside the gene matches. The CDR3, as DNA: TGTGCCAGCAGCTTGGTTTCGGTGTGGACTAGCGGGAGGGGAGGGAATGAGCAGTTCTTC. Protein: CASSLVSVWTSGRGGNEQFF.

This clonotype was recorded a few times. This chain connects TRBV4-2 to TRBJ2-3; 15 bases fit TRBD2. CDR3 length: 18 residues. The germline gives CDR1 LGHNA, CDR2 YNFKEQ. The ends lost 1 base at V and 0 bases at J; junction bases unmatched: 2. CDR3 bases: TGTGCCAGCAGCCAAGGGACTAGCGGGAGGGCCAGCACAGATACGCAGTATTTT. Translated: CASSQGTSGRASTDTQYF.

This chain joins TRBV29-1 and TRBJ2-2; 7 bases match TRBD1. Losses at the gene ends were 7 bases for V and 4 bases for J; bases not matched to a gene: 9. The CDR3 runs 14 residues. CDR1 SQVTM and CDR2 ANQGSEA come from the germline V gene. CDR3 bases: TGCAGCGCCGAAGGGACAGACTCCACCGGGGAGCTGTTTTTT. Protein sequence: CSAEGTDSTGELFF.

The V and J genes are TRBV5-6 and TRBJ1-5, with unresolved D. The CDR3 spans 17 residues. V was shortened by 4 bases and J by 5 bases, with 22 bases between the two germline ends. From germline, CDR1 is SGHDT and CDR2 YYEEEE. The CDR3 loop reads CASSLRGRATRDQPQHF. The CDR3 DNA reads as TGTGCCAGCAGCCTCCGCGGCCGGGCCACGAGGGATCAGCCCCAGCATTTT. Full variable domain (rest looked up from reference TRBV5-6 and TRBJ1-5): DAGVTQSPTHLIKTRGQQVTLRCSPKSGHDTVSWYQQALGQGPQFIFQYYEEEERQRGNFPDRFSGHQFPNYSSELNVNALLLGDSALYLCASSLRGRATRDQPQHFGDGTRLSIL.

In its sample, this clonotype was seen many times. The chain combines TRBV4-3 with TRBJ1-4, with D possibly matching TRBD1 (6 bases). CDR1 is LGHNA and CDR2 is YSLEER in the germline V gene. The V end was cut by 2 bases, the J end by 3 bases, with 10 bases between. The CDR3 has 15 residues. CDR3 bases: TGCGCCAGCAGCCAAAGGGGGACCTCTAATGAAAAACTGTTTTTT. Residues: CASSQRGTSNEKLFF.